The rows below give T cell receptor beta chains drawn from one sample of a study of cytomegalovirus exposure and HLA in healthy donors. Using immunoSEQ multiplex PCR, the repertoire was profiled, and TCRdb retains in-frame clones only, with some absent. The sample carries 170,000 or so clones, roughly four fifths recorded once. Sequencing used PBMCs. Receptors were obtained from a girl between 5 and 17 years old in good health and CMV-seropositive. Both conserved end residues are part of each CDR3. Each record gives: D gene, V gene, J gene, clone size, CDR3 protein, CDR3 DNA. D genes are given only for firm matches. Part of the rows lack a size; the others show once, few, many or a class for expanded clones.

d_call: TRBD1; v_call: TRBV5-1; j_call: TRBJ1-1; clone_size: .; cdr3_aa: CASSLGTGQAIMNTEAFF; cdr3_nt: TGCGCCAGCAGCTTGGGGACGGGACAGGCGATCATGAACACTGAAGCTTTCTTT
d_call: .; v_call: TRBV2; j_call: TRBJ2-7; clone_size: .; cdr3_aa: CASIGSSDYEQYF; cdr3_nt: TGTGCCAGCATAGGATCTAGCGACTACGAGCAGTACTTC
d_call: TRBD1; v_call: TRBV27; j_call: TRBJ1-6; clone_size: .; cdr3_aa: CASSSGQGGDNSPLHF; cdr3_nt: TGTGCCAGCAGTTCCGGACAGGGAGGCGATAATTCACCCCTCCACTTT
d_call: .; v_call: TRBV12-5; j_call: TRBJ1-5; clone_size: .; cdr3_aa: CASEQDRNQPQHF; cdr3_nt: TGTGCTAGTGAGCAGGACAGAAATCAGCCCCAGCATTTT
d_call: .; v_call: TRBV5-5; j_call: TRBJ1-3; clone_size: once; cdr3_aa: CASSYRAWAGNTIYF; cdr3_nt: TGTGCCAGCAGCTACAGGGCTTGGGCTGGAAACACCATATATTTT
d_call: .; v_call: TRBV6-5; j_call: TRBJ1-2; clone_size: .; cdr3_aa: CASSYHREAVDYGYTF; cdr3_nt: TGTGCCAGCAGTTACCACCGTGAGGCAGTCGACTATGGCTACACCTTC
d_call: .; v_call: TRBV4-1; j_call: TRBJ1-3; clone_size: .; cdr3_aa: CASSQANLRDTGNTIYF; cdr3_nt: TGCGCCAGCAGCCAAGCCAACCTCCGGGACACTGGAAACACCATATATTTT
d_call: .; v_call: TRBV30; j_call: TRBJ1-5; clone_size: .; cdr3_aa: CAWSIQAHQPQHF; cdr3_nt: TGTGCCTGGAGTATACAGGCCCATCAGCCCCAGCATTTT
d_call: TRBD2; v_call: TRBV9; j_call: TRBJ2-1; clone_size: .; cdr3_aa: CASSAASGGPFYNEQFF; cdr3_nt: TGTGCCAGCAGCGCGGCTAGCGGGGGCCCTTTTTACAATGAGCAGTTCTTC
d_call: .; v_call: TRBV7-9; j_call: TRBJ1-1; clone_size: .; cdr3_aa: CASSFPGGSSEAFF; cdr3_nt: TGTGCCAGCAGCTTCCCCGGGGGGTCATCTGAAGCTTTCTTT
d_call: .; v_call: TRBV21-1; j_call: TRBJ1-5; clone_size: once; cdr3_aa: CAGIRQYLYSNQPQHF; cdr3_nt: TGTGCCGGCATAAGACAGTATCTTTATAGCAATCAGCCCCAGCATTTT
d_call: TRBD1; v_call: TRBV6-1; j_call: TRBJ2-7; clone_size: .; cdr3_aa: CASSSGQGRGWLF; cdr3_nt: TGTGCCAGCAGTTCCGGACAGGGGAGGGGGTGGTTGTTC
d_call: .; v_call: TRBV11-1; j_call: TRBJ2-1; clone_size: .; cdr3_aa: CASSLGRRTVYNEQFF; cdr3_nt: TGTGCCAGCAGCTTAGGACGGAGGACAGTCTACAATGAGCAGTTCTTC
d_call: TRBD1; v_call: TRBV2; j_call: TRBJ2-7; clone_size: .; cdr3_aa: CASSGLGTGSSYEQYF; cdr3_nt: TGTGCCAGCAGCGGACTCGGGACAGGGTCCTCCTACGAGCAGTACTTC
d_call: .; v_call: TRBV6-5; j_call: TRBJ2-1; clone_size: .; cdr3_aa: CASSYSDLTYNEQFF; cdr3_nt: TGTGCCAGCAGTTACTCAGACTTAACCTACAATGAGCAGTTCTTC
d_call: .; v_call: TRBV28; j_call: TRBJ1-2; clone_size: .; cdr3_aa: CASSLGGQTRHGYTF; cdr3_nt: TGTGCCAGCAGTTTAGGAGGACAGACTCGGCATGGCTACACCTTC
d_call: TRBD1; v_call: TRBV29-1; j_call: TRBJ1-1; clone_size: .; cdr3_aa: CSEAPGQGTEAFF; cdr3_nt: TGCAGCGAAGCCCCGGGACAGGGGACTGAAGCTTTCTTT
d_call: .; v_call: TRBV10-3; j_call: TRBJ1-1; clone_size: .; cdr3_aa: CAISPGVNTEAFF; cdr3_nt: TGTGCCATCTCTCCGGGGGTGAACACTGAAGCTTTCTTT
d_call: TRBD1; v_call: TRBV19; j_call: TRBJ2-7; clone_size: .; cdr3_aa: CASSDRVGYEQYF; cdr3_nt: TGTGCCAGTAGTGACAGGGTAGGCTACGAGCAGTACTTC
d_call: .; v_call: TRBV5-6; j_call: TRBJ2-2; clone_size: .; cdr3_aa: CASSLGALRFSGELFF; cdr3_nt: TGTGCCAGCAGCTTGGGAGCCCTGAGGTTTTCCGGGGAGCTGTTTTTT
d_call: .; v_call: TRBV6-1; j_call: TRBJ1-1; clone_size: .; cdr3_aa: CASSERGGTEAFF; cdr3_nt: TGTGCCAGCAGTGAGCGGGGTGGCACTGAAGCTTTCTTT
d_call: TRBD1; v_call: TRBV5-1; j_call: TRBJ1-2; clone_size: .; cdr3_aa: CASSYRTGMNYGYTF; cdr3_nt: TGCGCCAGCAGCTATCGGACAGGGATGAACTATGGCTACACCTTC
d_call: TRBD1; v_call: TRBV2; j_call: TRBJ1-2; clone_size: .; cdr3_aa: CASHLGQGLNYGYTF; cdr3_nt: TGTGCCAGCCACTTAGGACAGGGGCTTAACTATGGCTACACCTTC
d_call: .; v_call: TRBV5-6; j_call: TRBJ1-1; clone_size: .; cdr3_aa: CASSPGTSDTEAFF; cdr3_nt: TGTGCCAGCAGCCCCGGGACATCCGACACTGAAGCTTTCTTT
d_call: TRBD2; v_call: TRBV5-1; j_call: TRBJ2-7; clone_size: .; cdr3_aa: CASSSGRGSSYEQYF; cdr3_nt: TGCGCCAGCAGCTCGGGGCGGGGGTCCTCCTACGAGCAGTACTTC
d_call: TRBD2; v_call: TRBV19; j_call: TRBJ2-4; clone_size: .; cdr3_aa: CASSTSGTGGQNIQYF; cdr3_nt: TGTGCCAGTAGTACTTCCGGGACGGGGGGGCAAAACATTCAGTACTTC
d_call: TRBD1; v_call: TRBV9; j_call: TRBJ1-2; clone_size: few; cdr3_aa: CASSLIGQGDGYTF; cdr3_nt: TGTGCCAGCAGCTTAATAGGACAGGGGGATGGCTACACCTTC
d_call: .; v_call: TRBV18; j_call: TRBJ1-2; clone_size: .; cdr3_aa: CASSAAFDYGYTF; cdr3_nt: TGTGCCAGCTCAGCGGCCTTTGACTATGGCTACACCTTC
d_call: TRBD1; v_call: TRBV5-6; j_call: TRBJ2-5; clone_size: .; cdr3_aa: CASSSPGQGEIWTQYF; cdr3_nt: TGTGCCAGCAGCTCGCCGGGACAGGGGGAAATTTGGACCCAGTACTTC
d_call: TRBD1; v_call: TRBV29-1; j_call: TRBJ2-1; clone_size: .; cdr3_aa: CSVVRDRLNEQFF; cdr3_nt: TGCAGCGTTGTTCGGGACAGACTCAATGAGCAGTTCTTC
d_call: .; v_call: TRBV7-9; j_call: TRBJ2-2; clone_size: .; cdr3_aa: CASSSLRTLNTGELFF; cdr3_nt: TGTGCCAGCAGCTCCCTCCGGACTCTTAACACCGGGGAGCTGTTTTTT
d_call: TRBD1; v_call: TRBV5-1; j_call: TRBJ1-3; clone_size: .; cdr3_aa: CASSPEGQISGNTIYF; cdr3_nt: TGCGCCAGCAGCCCGGAGGGACAGATCTCTGGAAACACCATATATTTT